These T cell receptor beta chains were read from a single sample in a study of T cell repertoires in cytomegalovirus infection. Via MiXCR, TCRdb re-called the reads, giving one row per CDR3 protein. The table lists about 440,000 distinct CDR3 sequences, roughly 31% of them singletons. What was sequenced was PBMCs. The receptors shown here come from a human donor in good health (CMV status not recorded). Some clones in this sample may be carry-over from other donors' samples. Both conserved end residues are part of each CDR3. The order of the fields is D gene, J gene, V gene, clone size, CDR3 protein, CDR3 DNA. D genes are given only for firm matches. Clone sizes are given selectively: once, few, many, or a class where the clone is expanded.

D gene: NA; J gene: TRBJ2-7; V gene: TRBV27; clone size: few; CDR3 protein: CASSLSLSYEQYF; CDR3 DNA: TGTGCCAGCAGTTTATCGTTGTCCTACGAGCAGTACTTC
D gene: NA; J gene: TRBJ1-2; V gene: TRBV28; clone size: NA; CDR3 protein: CASSLRGPPYGYTF; CDR3 DNA: TGTGCCAGCAGTTTAAGGGGTCCTCCCTATGGCTACACCTTC
D gene: NA; J gene: TRBJ1-4; V gene: TRBV7-9; clone size: NA; CDR3 protein: CASSPPSGANEKLFF; CDR3 DNA: TGTGCCAGCAGCCCACCCTCGGGCGCGAATGAAAAACTGTTTTTT
D gene: NA; J gene: TRBJ2-7; V gene: TRBV12-3/TRBV12-4; clone size: NA; CDR3 protein: CASSLPPRRGQSYEQYF; CDR3 DNA: TGTGCCAGCAGTTTACCCCCCCGGCGGGGCCAGTCCTACGAGCAGTACTTC
D gene: TRBD1; J gene: TRBJ2-7; V gene: TRBV19; clone size: NA; CDR3 protein: CASSSYSGGYEQYF; CDR3 DNA: TGTGCCAGTAGTAGTTACTCAGGGGGCTACGAGCAGTACTTC
D gene: TRBD1; J gene: TRBJ1-2; V gene: TRBV29-1; clone size: few; CDR3 protein: CSVEAGGNGYTF; CDR3 DNA: TGCAGCGTTGAGGCAGGGGGAAATGGCTACACCTTC
D gene: NA; J gene: TRBJ1-6; V gene: TRBV11-2; clone size: few; CDR3 protein: CASSLVRGNNSPLHF; CDR3 DNA: TGTGCCAGCAGCTTAGTACGCGGGAATAATTCACCCCTCCACTTT
D gene: TRBD1; J gene: TRBJ2-1; V gene: TRBV13; clone size: NA; CDR3 protein: CASSFGQGSPEQFF; CDR3 DNA: TGTGCCAGCAGTTTTGGACAGGGCTCACCTGAGCAGTTCTTC
D gene: NA; J gene: TRBJ1-3; V gene: TRBV7-9; clone size: NA; CDR3 protein: CASSPDSFSGNTIYF; CDR3 DNA: TGTGCCAGCAGCCCCGACAGCTTCTCTGGAAACACCATATATTTT
D gene: NA; J gene: TRBJ1-4; V gene: TRBV6-1; clone size: few; CDR3 protein: CASSVYRSRPEKLFF; CDR3 DNA: TGTGCCAGCAGTGTGTACAGATCCCGTCCGGAAAAACTGTTTTTT
D gene: NA; J gene: TRBJ2-7; V gene: TRBV29-1; clone size: few; CDR3 protein: CSVEGTRGGDYEQYF; CDR3 DNA: TGCAGCGTTGAAGGCACCAGGGGGGGGGACTACGAGCAGTACTTC
D gene: NA; J gene: TRBJ1-1; V gene: TRBV7-6; clone size: many; CDR3 protein: CASGRTRNTEAFF; CDR3 DNA: TGTGCCAGTGGTAGGACAAGGAACACTGAAGCTTTCTTT
D gene: NA; J gene: TRBJ2-1; V gene: TRBV20-1; clone size: NA; CDR3 protein: CSARGFQTASNEQFF; CDR3 DNA: TGCAGTGCTAGGGGGTTCCAGACAGCCTCCAATGAGCAGTTCTTC
D gene: NA; J gene: TRBJ2-3; V gene: TRBV4-3; clone size: many; CDR3 protein: CASSQDWTDTDTQYF; CDR3 DNA: TGCGCCAGCAGCCAAGATTGGACAGACACAGATACGCAGTATTTT
D gene: TRBD1; J gene: TRBJ1-2; V gene: TRBV19; clone size: NA; CDR3 protein: CASSVQGQGYGYTF; CDR3 DNA: TGTGCCAGTAGTGTCCAGGGACAGGGATATGGCTACACCTTC
D gene: NA; J gene: TRBJ1-2; V gene: TRBV7-6; clone size: many; CDR3 protein: CASSLARSAGYTF; CDR3 DNA: TGTGCCAGCAGCTTAGCGAGATCGGCCGGCTACACCTTC
D gene: NA; J gene: TRBJ2-2; V gene: TRBV19; clone size: NA; CDR3 protein: CASGPGELFF; CDR3 DNA: TGTGCCTCGGGGCCCGGGGAGCTGTTTTTT
D gene: TRBD2; J gene: TRBJ2-1; V gene: TRBV7-9; clone size: few; CDR3 protein: CASSLGTSRGDEQFF; CDR3 DNA: TGTGCCAGCAGCCTGGGGACTAGTCGGGGGGATGAGCAGTTCTTC
D gene: NA; J gene: TRBJ1-5; V gene: TRBV12-3/TRBV12-4; clone size: NA; CDR3 protein: CASRNPGLSSPPQHF; CDR3 DNA: TGTGCCAGCCGAAATCCCGGGCTGTCCAGCCCGCCCCAGCATTTT
D gene: NA; J gene: TRBJ1-3; V gene: TRBV7-8; clone size: NA; CDR3 protein: CASSTGERGNTIYF; CDR3 DNA: TGTGCCAGCAGCACCGGCGAGAGAGGAAACACCATATATTTT
D gene: NA; J gene: TRBJ2-5; V gene: TRBV20-1; clone size: few; CDR3 protein: CSARAGGTQYF; CDR3 DNA: TGCAGTGCTAGAGCCGGGGGGACCCAGTACTTC
D gene: TRBD1; J gene: TRBJ1-2; V gene: TRBV28; clone size: few; CDR3 protein: CASSAPPTGNYGYTF; CDR3 DNA: TGTGCCAGCAGCGCTCCCCCGACAGGGAACTATGGCTACACCTTC
D gene: TRBD2; J gene: TRBJ2-7; V gene: TRBV27; clone size: few; CDR3 protein: CASSPGTSGFSEQYF; CDR3 DNA: TGTGCCAGCAGTCCCGGGACTAGCGGGTTCTCCGAGCAGTACTTC
D gene: NA; J gene: TRBJ2-3; V gene: TRBV12-3/TRBV12-4; clone size: NA; CDR3 protein: CASRSSPGNTDTQYF; CDR3 DNA: TGTGCCAGCAGGAGTAGTCCTGGAAACACAGATACGCAGTATTTT
D gene: TRBD1; J gene: TRBJ1-5; V gene: TRBV10-3; clone size: few; CDR3 protein: CATDRTGNYSNQPQHF; CDR3 DNA: TGTGCCACCGACCGGACAGGGAATTATAGCAATCAGCCCCAGCATTTT
D gene: TRBD1; J gene: TRBJ1-1; V gene: TRBV4-3; clone size: NA; CDR3 protein: CASSHALGQGNTEAFF; CDR3 DNA: TGCGCCAGCAGCCATGCCTTAGGACAGGGTAACACTGAAGCTTTCTTT
D gene: NA; J gene: TRBJ2-3; V gene: TRBV5-6; clone size: NA; CDR3 protein: CASLKDGFADTQYF; CDR3 DNA: TGTGCCAGCTTAAAAGACGGGTTCGCAGATACGCAGTATTTT
D gene: NA; J gene: TRBJ2-2; V gene: TRBV5-6; clone size: NA; CDR3 protein: CASSSGINTGELFF; CDR3 DNA: TGTGCCAGCAGCTCGGGGATAAACACCGGGGAGCTGTTTTTT
D gene: TRBD1; J gene: TRBJ1-4; V gene: TRBV6-1; clone size: few; CDR3 protein: CASIRGGVNEKLFF; CDR3 DNA: TGTGCCAGCATTCGAGGGGGCGTGAATGAAAAACTGTTTTTT
D gene: NA; J gene: TRBJ2-2; V gene: TRBV5-5; clone size: few; CDR3 protein: CASSFFPQGGTGELFF; CDR3 DNA: TGTGCCAGCAGTTTCTTTCCACAGGGTGGAACCGGGGAGCTGTTTTTT
D gene: NA; J gene: TRBJ1-4; V gene: TRBV12-3/TRBV12-4; clone size: few; CDR3 protein: CASSLRINEKLFF; CDR3 DNA: TGTGCCAGCAGTTTGCGGATTAATGAAAAACTGTTTTTT
D gene: NA; J gene: TRBJ1-1; V gene: TRBV6-1; clone size: many; CDR3 protein: CASSRQPNTEAFF; CDR3 DNA: TGTGCCAGCAGCAGACAGCCGAACACTGAAGCTTTCTTT
D gene: NA; J gene: TRBJ1-5; V gene: TRBV15; clone size: NA; CDR3 protein: CATSRDLGGVSSEPQHF; CDR3 DNA: TGTGCCACCAGCAGAGATCTGGGGGGGGTAAGCTCGGAGCCCCAGCATTTT
D gene: TRBD1; J gene: TRBJ1-6; V gene: TRBV4-3; clone size: NA; CDR3 protein: CASSLNGQGGSPLHF; CDR3 DNA: TGCGCCAGCAGCCTCAATGGACAGGGGGGTTCACCCCTCCACTTT
D gene: TRBD2; J gene: TRBJ2-2; V gene: TRBV6-1; clone size: many; CDR3 protein: CASRLAGATGELFF; CDR3 DNA: TGTGCCAGCAGACTAGCGGGGGCAACCGGGGAGCTGTTTTTT